Given below is one T cell receptor (beta chain) in context. The authors' processing: Amplifying reference gene primers gave estimates of nucleated cell counts. The method was immunoSEQ multiplex PCR; TCRdb's version includes in-frame clones alone and lacks a portion of them. The DNA was the basis for D and trimming; V, J and clone size are from that table. The table includes 400,000 or so clones, roughly nine tenths detected once. The length of the CDR3 is 13 residues. Germline loops: CDR1 SEHNR, CDR2 FQNEAQ (reference sequence). V shed 5 bases and J shed 3 bases, with 11 bases lying between them. The sample originates from a study of blood T cell repertoires in COVID-19. Assignments of participants to cohorts depended upon their own reported clinical history. Donors in Cohort 3 who had recovered were those with two negative PCRs, healthcare professional clearance, or resolution of their symptoms.

The receptor comes from a young man who had recovered from COVID-19. Sequenced material: PBMCs or T cells enriched from blood (not recorded which). The chain joins TRBV7-9 to TRBJ2-7; weak D call: TRBD1 (5 bases). CDR3 protein: CASSRPGFYEQYF. The CDR3 nucleotides read TGTGCCAGCAGCAGGCCAGGGTTCTACGAGCAGTACTTC.